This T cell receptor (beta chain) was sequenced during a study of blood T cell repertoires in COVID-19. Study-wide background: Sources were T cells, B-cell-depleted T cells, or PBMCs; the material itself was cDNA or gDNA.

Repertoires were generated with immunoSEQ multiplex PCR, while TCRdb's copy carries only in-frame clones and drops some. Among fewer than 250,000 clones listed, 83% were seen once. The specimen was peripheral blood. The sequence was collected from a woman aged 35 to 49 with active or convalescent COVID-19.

CDR3 amino acids: CASTSSGERQETQYF. The CDR3, as DNA: TGTGCCAGCACGTCTAGCGGGGAACGACAAGAGACCCAGTACTTC. The rearrangement joins TRBV6-6 to TRBJ2-5, with 9 bases aligning to TRBD2. This CDR3 has 15 residues. Germline V lookup: CDR1 MNHNY, CDR2 SVGAGI (reference sequence). Losses at the gene ends were 7 bases for V and 2 bases for J; bases not matched to a gene: 8.